The clone carrying this TCR beta chain was found a few times. This entry is derived from a study of blood T cell repertoires in COVID-19. Study-level background: Some COVID-19 samples were acute and others convalescent; all came from the United States, Italy and Spain. The cDNA or gDNA used as material had been derived from T cells, B-cell-depleted T cells, or PBMCs.

Authors' methods: Reference gene primer amplification gave estimated nucleated cell counts. Method: immunoSEQ multiplex PCR; TCRdb's copy keeps in-frame clones and lacks some. That table furnishes V, J and clone size, whereas the DNA furnished D and trimming. This sample has about 150,000 clones, with roughly nine tenths found just once. This receptor was obtained from a woman in her thirties or forties with acute or convalescent COVID-19. Sequencing used peripheral blood.

CDR3 in amino acids: CAISESKGYQGQPQHF. The CDR3 DNA is TGTGCCATCAGTGAGTCGAAAGGGTATCAGGGGCAGCCCCAGCATTTT. V is TRBV10-3 and J is TRBJ1-5; tentatively, D is TRBD1 (6 bases). V shed 0 bases and J shed 7 bases, with 16 bases lying between them. Germline V gene lookup returns CDR1 ENHRY and CDR2 SYGVKD. CDR3 size: 16 residues.